This TCR beta chain was sequenced during a study of blood T cell repertoires in COVID-19. Per the original data handling: Reference gene primer amplification gave nucleated cell count estimates. The protocol was immunoSEQ multiplex PCR, while the TCRdb copy is restricted to in-frame clones and leaves out a portion. V and J calls and clone size are copied from that table; D and trimming were computed from the DNA. The data contain over 120,000 clones, approximately 89% of them seen just once; the ten biggest clones take up around 1.5%. This CDR3 is built from 13 residues. Trimming shortened V by 6 bases and J by 11 bases, and 17 bases separated the two germline ends.

This clonotype originated in a human donor in a cohort sampled during active COVID-19. The source material was peripheral blood. The chain is built from TRBV12-3 or TRBV12-4 and TRBJ1-5, with D maybe TRBD1 (6 bases). The chain's CDR3 is CASSLRGQSAQHF. CDR3 DNA: TGTGCCAGCAGCCTCAGGGGACAATCAGCCCAGCATTTT.